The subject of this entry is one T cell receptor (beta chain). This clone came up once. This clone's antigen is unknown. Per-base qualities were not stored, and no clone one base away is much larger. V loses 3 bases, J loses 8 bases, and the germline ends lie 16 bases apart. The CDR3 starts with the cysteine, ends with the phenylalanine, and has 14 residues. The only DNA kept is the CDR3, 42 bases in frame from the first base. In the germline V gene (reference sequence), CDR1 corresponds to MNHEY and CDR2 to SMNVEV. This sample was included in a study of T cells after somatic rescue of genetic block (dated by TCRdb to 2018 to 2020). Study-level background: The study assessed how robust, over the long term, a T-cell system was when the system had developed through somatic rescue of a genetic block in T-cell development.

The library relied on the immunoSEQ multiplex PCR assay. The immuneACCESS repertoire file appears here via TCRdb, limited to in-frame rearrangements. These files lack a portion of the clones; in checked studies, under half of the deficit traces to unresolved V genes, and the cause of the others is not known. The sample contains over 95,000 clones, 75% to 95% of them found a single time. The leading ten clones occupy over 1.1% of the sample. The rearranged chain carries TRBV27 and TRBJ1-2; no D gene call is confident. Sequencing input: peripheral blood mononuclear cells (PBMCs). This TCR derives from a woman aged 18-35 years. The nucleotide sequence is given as TGTGCCAGCAGTTTGAATAATGTGATGGGAGGCTACACCTTC. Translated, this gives CASSLNNVMGGYTF.